This T cell receptor (beta chain) came from a study of regulatory T cells in long-lasting Graves disease. Time point specified: newly diagnosed GD, antithyroid drugs for less than 3 months. Extracted RNA from PBMCs served as the source of the TCR library. In this sample, this clonotype turned up many times. As yet, its antigen is unknown. Construction of TCR beta libraries relied on iRepertoire HTBI primers and on Arm-PCR targeting CDR3 regions. Via MiXCR, TCRdb re-called the multiplex PCR reads, giving one row per CDR3 protein. In the table there are 400,000 to 500,000 distinct CDR3 sequences, 15% of which are singletons. Study outcomes and limitations: Shared public clonotypes totalled fewer than 3,000 in persistent patients, compared with about 930 in new patients. TCR diversity in persistent Graves' patients was below that of newly diagnosed ones.

Germline lookup yields CDR1 SGHRS and CDR2 YFSETQ. The V segment lost 3 bases and the J segment 5 bases; nucleotides outside the gene matches: 7. This CDR3 has 14 residues. The same data also went into a second study, on T cells in Graves' hyperthyroidism and ophthalmopathy. That report notes: Orbital computed tomography, thyroid ultrasound, serum thyroxine and TRAb, and clinical symptoms together informed the diagnoses.

The TCR sequence derives from a woman under 40 with Graves disease. The genes are TRBV5-1 and TRBJ2-7, with 8 bases aligning to TRBD1. The sample consisted of peripheral blood mononuclear cells (PBMCs), taken at new diagnosis, from a patient treated with antithyroid drugs. The CDR3 DNA reads TGCGCCAGCAGCTCTGACAGGGGCGGAAACGAGCAGTACTTC. It is translated as CASSSDRGGNEQYF. Supplemented by reference TRBV5-1 and TRBJ2-7, the full variable domain reads KAGVTQTPRYLIKTRGQQVTLSCSPISGHRSVSWYQQTPGQGLQFLFEYFSETQRNKGNFPGRFSGRQFSNSRSEMNVSTLELGDSALYLCASSSDRGGNEQYFGPGTRLTVT.